Listed here is a single T cell receptor beta chain. As yet, its antigen is unknown. There were 3,000 to 4,000 ng of total RNA used for each TCR library. TCRdb re-called the 5' RACE reads, yielding one record per CDR3 amino acid sequence without DNA. The sample's table shows some 150,000 distinct CDR3 sequences. The sample comes from a study of monozygotic twins with inflammatory bowel disease. Donors each contributed one blood sample measuring around 2.5 ml. The CDR3 runs 13 residues. Germline V gene data show CDR1 as SGHRS and CDR2 as YFSETQ. Overall study results and limits: The sharing of clonotypes with others was lower in IBD patients than in healthy twins, especially with disease activity.

The material sequenced was blood. The J gene is TRBJ2-1, the V gene TRBV5-1; TCRdb's D call, TRBD1, is unchecked because there is no DNA. The sequence was obtained from a human donor with ulcerative colitis or Crohn's disease, or a healthy co-twin of an affected twin (not recorded which). CDR3 in amino acids: CASSYGMPNEQFF. Using reference TRBV5-1 and TRBJ2-1 for the parts outside the CDR3, the full variable domain is KAGVTQTPRYLIKTRGQQVTLSCSPISGHRSVSWYQQTPGQGLQFLFEYFSETQRNKGNFPGRFSGRQFSNSRSEMNVSTLELGDSALYLCASSYGMPNEQFFGPGTRLTVL.